Each of the 10 T cell receptor beta chains below was sequenced from the same sample in a study of cytomegalovirus exposure and HLA in healthy donors. A multiplex PCR was run with 60 Vbeta primers and 13 Jbeta primers. TCRdb's table, derived via immunoSEQ multiplex PCR, lists solely in-frame clones and lacks some. The sample holds about 140,000 clones, approximately 78% seen once. Input material: PBMCs. The receptors derive from a man aged 18 to 35 in good health and CMV-seropositive.

This clone was seen a few times. J is TRBJ2-5 and V is TRBV28, with TRBD1 matching over 12 bases. The J call may be in error: the DNA end matches TRBJ2-7 better. Germline-derived CDR1 and CDR2 are MDHEN and SYDVKM. The CDR3 loop spans 15 amino acids. CDR3 amino acids: CASSAGTGGAYEQYF. The CDR3 DNA reads TGTGCCAGCAGTGCCGGGACAGGGGGCGCCTACGAGCAGTACTTC.

The chain links TRBV19 to TRBJ2-1, with D uncertain. V was trimmed by 3 bases and J by 11 bases, leaving 8 bases between them. The CDR3 extends over 11 amino acids. CDR1 and CDR2 (germline): LNHDA, SQIVND (reference sequence). The CDR3 DNA reads as TGTGCCAGTAGTATTGTCTCCCAGCAGTTCTTC. Translation: CASSIVSQQFF.

The chain is built from TRBV27 and TRBJ2-7, with TRBD1 as a possible D gene (6 bases). The length of the CDR3 is 14 residues. The V end lost 3 bases, the J end lost 2 bases, and 11 bases lay between the germline ends. Germline CDR1 reads MNHEY; CDR2 reads SMNVEV (reference sequence). The CDR3 DNA is TGTGCCAGCAGTTTTGGGGGCCCAGCCTACGAGCAGTACTTC. Translating gives CASSFGGPAYEQYF.

The chain carries TRBV15 and TRBJ2-3; weak D call: TRBD2 (6 bases). CDR3 size: 17 residues. Germline assignment: CDR1 LNHNV and CDR2 YYDKDF (reference sequence). The germline V and J ends were trimmed by 1 base and 3 bases, with 17 bases remaining between them. Here the CDR3 reads CATSRAGWEAGTDTQYF. Here the CDR3 DNA reads TGTGCCACCAGCAGAGCGGGGTGGGAGGCCGGGACAGATACGCAGTATTTT.

In DNA, the CDR3 is TGCGCCAGCCGGACTAGTGGAAGCACAGATACGCAGTATTTT. This gives the protein CASRTSGSTDTQYF. The V gene is TRBV5-1, the J gene TRBJ2-3; 7 positions match TRBD2. There are 14 residues in the CDR3. Germline V gene lookup returns CDR1 SGHRS and CDR2 YFSETQ. J lost 0 bases, V lost 7 bases, and 5 bases had no gene match. The complete variable domain, with remaining parts taken from reference TRBV5-1 and TRBJ2-3, reads KAGVTQTPRYLIKTRGQQVTLSCSPISGHRSVSWYQQTPGQGLQFLFEYFSETQRNKGNFPGRFSGRQFSNSRSEMNVSTLELGDSALYLCASRTSGSTDTQYFGPGTRLTVL.

This chain links TRBV5-4 with TRBJ2-5; 7 bases line up with TRBD2. CDR3 length equals 16 residues. The J segment lost 5 bases and the V segment lost 4 bases, leaving 14 bases of the junction unmatched. The germline CDR1 and CDR2 sequences are SGHNT and YYREEE (reference sequence). The CDR3 region is CASSPPPWEGRETQYF. The CDR3 nucleotides read TGTGCCAGCAGCCCCCCTCCGTGGGAGGGCCGTGAGACCCAGTACTTC.

The chain combines TRBV19 with TRBJ2-3, with 8 nucleotides matching TRBD1. Germline CDR1 LNHDA, CDR2 SQIVND (reference sequence). This CDR3 region has 15 residues. The J segment lost 2 bases and the V segment lost 10 bases, leaving 11 bases of the junction unmatched. Here the CDR3 reads CATDPGQDTTDTQYF. The CDR3, as DNA: TGTGCCACCGACCCGGGACAGGATACCACAGATACGCAGTATTTT.

The chain is built from TRBV13 and TRBJ2-2; 7 nucleotides align to TRBD1. The CDR3 contains 24 residues. With V trimmed by 2 bases and J by 1 base, 28 bases remained unmatched. The germline gives CDR1 PRHDT, CDR2 FYEKMQ (reference sequence). This chain's CDR3 is CASSLTPSLQIRQGGTRNTGELFF. The CDR3 bases are TGTGCCAGCAGCTTAACCCCGAGCCTTCAGATTCGACAGGGCGGAACAAGGAACACCGGGGAGCTGTTTTTT.

The sample holds a few counts of this clone. The chain joins TRBV15 to TRBJ1-4, with a tentative D call TRBD1 (5 bases). The CDR3 consists of 16 residues. The V end lost 0 bases, the J end lost 5 bases, and 13 bases lay between the germline ends. In germline, CDR1 is LNHNV, CDR2 YYDKDF (reference sequence). CDR3: CATSRDRARGNEKLFF. The CDR3 coding sequence is TGTGCCACCAGCAGAGATCGGGCCCGGGGGAATGAAAAACTGTTTTTT.

This sequence joins TRBV5-4 and TRBJ1-2, with 8 nucleotides matching TRBD1. Germline loops: CDR1 SGHNT, CDR2 YYREEE (reference sequence). The CDR3 has 14 amino acids. J was trimmed by 4 bases and V by 4 bases; bases with no gene match: 6. The CDR3 DNA sequence: TGTGCCAGCAGCACCGACAGGGGAAGCTATGGCTACACCTTC. Amino acids: CASSTDRGSYGYTF.